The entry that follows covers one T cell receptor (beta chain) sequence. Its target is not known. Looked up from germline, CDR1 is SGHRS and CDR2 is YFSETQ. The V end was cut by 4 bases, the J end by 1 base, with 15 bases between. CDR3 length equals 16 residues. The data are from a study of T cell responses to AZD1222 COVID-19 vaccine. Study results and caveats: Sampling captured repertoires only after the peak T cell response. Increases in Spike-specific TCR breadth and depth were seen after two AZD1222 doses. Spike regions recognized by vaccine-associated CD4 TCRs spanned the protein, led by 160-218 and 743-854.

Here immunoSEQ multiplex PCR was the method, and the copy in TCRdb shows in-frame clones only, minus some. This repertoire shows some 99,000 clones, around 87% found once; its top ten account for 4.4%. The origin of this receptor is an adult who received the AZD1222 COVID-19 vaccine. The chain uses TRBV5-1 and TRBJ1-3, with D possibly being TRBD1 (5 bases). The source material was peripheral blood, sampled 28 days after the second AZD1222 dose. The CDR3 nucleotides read TGCGCCAGCAGCCCGGGGACGGGTGGTTCTGGAAACACCATATATTTT. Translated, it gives CASSPGTGGSGNTIYF.